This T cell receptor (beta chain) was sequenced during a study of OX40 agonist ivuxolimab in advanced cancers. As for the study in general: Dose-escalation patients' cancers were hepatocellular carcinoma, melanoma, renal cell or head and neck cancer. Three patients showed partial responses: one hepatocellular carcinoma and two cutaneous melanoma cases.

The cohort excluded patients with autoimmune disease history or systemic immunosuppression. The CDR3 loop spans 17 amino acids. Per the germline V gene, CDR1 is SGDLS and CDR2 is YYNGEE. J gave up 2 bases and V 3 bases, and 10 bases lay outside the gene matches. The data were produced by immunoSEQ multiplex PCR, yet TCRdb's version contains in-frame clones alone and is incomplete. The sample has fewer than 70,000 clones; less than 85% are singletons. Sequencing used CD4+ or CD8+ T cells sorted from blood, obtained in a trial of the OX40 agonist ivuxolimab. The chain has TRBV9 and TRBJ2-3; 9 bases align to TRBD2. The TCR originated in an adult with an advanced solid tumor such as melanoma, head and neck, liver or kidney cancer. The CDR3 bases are TGTGCCAGCAGCGAGAGAAATAGCGGGGGAACCACAGATACGCAGTATTTT. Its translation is CASSERNSGGTTDTQYF.